This T cell receptor (beta chain) emerged from a study of blood T cells in healthy people across ages. Donors were systemically healthy Caucasian individuals from Russia aged roughly 6 to 90 years. Details on this clonotype: Its target is unknown.

PCR was performed a second time for about 7 to 11 cycles using a sample-barcoded 5' primer and a J-beta primer mix. TCRdb re-called the 5' RACE reads with MiXCR, one entry per CDR3 protein. The table includes roughly 2 million distinct CDR3 sequences, about 50% detected once. Overall study results and limits: A strong correlation was seen between TCR beta diversity and naive T cell percentage.

The sequence was collected from a woman aged 40 to 55 in good health. The sample taken for sequencing was blood.

DNA for the CDR3: TGTGCCAGCAGTACGGGGGACGGTGAAAATTCACCCCTCCACTTT. Amino acids: CASSTGDGENSPLHF. The V call is TRBV27, the J call TRBJ1-6; weak D call: TRBD1 (5 bases). The V end lost 5 bases, the J end lost 7 bases, and 15 bases lay between the germline ends. The CDR3 length is 15 residues. Per the germline V gene, CDR1 is MNHEY and CDR2 is SMNVEV (reference sequence).